The T cell receptor beta chain described here comes from a study of T-cell reconstitution after alpha-beta-depleted transplantation in children. This clonotype was detected a few times. Preparation of the TCRbeta library was carried out with unique molecular identifiers. Using its own MiXCR run on the PCR reads, TCRdb lists one record per CDR3 protein. The sample consists of roughly 220,000 distinct CDR3 sequences, 7.5% to 10% of them appearing once. This CDR3 has 13 amino acids. This chain links TRBV21-1 with TRBJ1-1; TRBD1, as called in the table, went unchecked against the DNA. TRBV21-1 is assigned pseudogene status. The sequence came from a human donor who donated a stem cell graft to a child with SCID. The starting material was PBMCs from the stem cell graft donor, obtained from the stem cell graft. CDR3 region: CASRDSVTTEAFF. The CDR3, as DNA: TGTGCCAGCAGGGACAGCGTCACCACTGAAGCTTTCTTT.